A single sample gave rise to the 25 T cell receptor beta chains below, sequenced in a study of PD-L1 blockade in urothelial cancer (dated by TCRdb to about 2017). The library was built by means of the immunoSEQ multiplex PCR assay. TCRdb provides this immuneACCESS table in a form limited to in-frame rearrangements. Some clones are lacking; in checked studies, under half of them reflect an unresolved V gene, and why the rest are absent is not known. The sample table records some 80,000 clones; roughly 80% of these occur just once. The top ten clonotypes cover less than 8.5% of the sample. The meaning of the sample's time point label: pretreatment peripheral blood. Here the sequenced sample was PBMCs, taken around atezolizumab (anti-PD-L1) treatment. The receptors were gathered from a man between 35 and 55 years old with urothelial cancer.

This chain connects TRBV5-1 to TRBJ2-2, with 7 bases aligning to TRBD1. The J segment lost 1 base and the V segment lost 3 bases, leaving 3 bases of the junction unmatched. This CDR3 has 15 amino acids. CDR1 SGHRS and CDR2 YFSETQ come from the germline V gene. Here the CDR3 DNA reads TGCGCCAGCAGCTACTACAGGGGGAACACCGGGGAGCTGTTTTTT. It codes for CASSYYRGNTGELFF.

The CDR3 sequence: CASSPYGTGSDEQFF. The CDR3 DNA reads as TGCGCCAGCAGCCCATACGGGACAGGCTCGGATGAGCAGTTCTTC. This chain links TRBV4-1 with TRBJ2-1; TRBD1 matches at 8 bases. Germline V gene lookup returns CDR1 MGHRA and CDR2 YSYEKL. The CDR3 runs 15 residues. With V trimmed by 4 bases and J by 8 bases, 10 bases remained unmatched.

The chain carries TRBV19 and TRBJ1-3; D call uncertain. The germline gives CDR1 LNHDA, CDR2 SQIVND (reference sequence). The V and J ends lost 0 bases and 4 bases respectively, with 7 bases between them. The CDR3 contains 14 residues. The CDR3 here is CASSIDGHGNTIYF. In nucleotides, the CDR3 is TGTGCCAGTAGTATAGATGGCCACGGAAACACCATATATTTT. The full variable domain, its missing parts supplied by reference TRBV19 and TRBJ1-3, is DGGITQSPKYLFRKEGQNVTLSCEQNLNHDAMYWYRQDPGQGLRLIYYSQIVNDFQKGDIAEGYSVSREKKESFPLTVTSAQKNPTAFYLCASSIDGHGNTIYFGEGSWLTVV.

The rearrangement joins TRBV5-4 to TRBJ2-5, with 7 bases matching TRBD1. The CDR3 covers 14 residues. J gave up 4 bases and V 4 bases, and 7 bases lay outside the gene matches. In germline, CDR1 is SGHNT, CDR2 YYREEE (reference sequence). The CDR3 bases are TGTGCCAGCAGCCCTGGACAGGAACTAGAGACCCAGTACTTC. This translates into CASSPGQELETQYF.

The CDR3: CASSLGGTGGNTIYF. In nucleotides, the CDR3 is TGTGCCAGCAGCTTAGGGGGGACTGGTGGAAACACCATATATTTT. V gene TRBV7-2 combines with J gene TRBJ1-3, with D possibly being TRBD1 (5 bases). Germline values: CDR1 SGHTA, CDR2 FQGNSA. This CDR3 spans 15 amino acids. V dropped 1 base and J dropped 3 bases, with 10 bases sitting between them.

The chain uses TRBV4-1 and TRBJ2-1; 12 bases align to TRBD2. The CDR3 loop spans 15 amino acids. V shed 1 base and J 9 bases; nucleotides not matched to a gene: 4. Germline V CDR1 and CDR2: MGHRA, YSYEKL. CDR3 residues: CASSQGLAGVGEQFF. The CDR3 bases are TGCGCCAGCAGCCAAGGACTAGCGGGAGTGGGTGAGCAGTTCTTC.

This chain joins TRBV2 and TRBJ2-5, with D possibly TRBD1 on 6 matching bases. Per the germline V gene, CDR1 is SNHLY and CDR2 is FYNNEI. V lost 7 bases, J lost 4 bases, and 13 bases lay in between. The CDR3 is 13 residues long. Written as DNA, the CDR3 is TGTGCCAGCATTCTTCAGGGGCGAGAGACCCAGTACTTC. Protein: CASILQGRETQYF. Supplemented by reference TRBV2 and TRBJ2-5, the full variable domain reads EPEVTQTPSHQVTQMGQEVILRCVPISNHLYFYWYRQILGQKVEFLVSFYNNEISEKSEIFDDQFSVERPDGSNFTLKIRSTKLEDSAMYFCASILQGRETQYFGPGTRLLVL.

The chain couples TRBV14 to TRBJ2-7; possibly TRBD2 for D (6 bases). This CDR3 region has 16 residues. Per the germline V gene, CDR1 is SGHDN and CDR2 is FVKESK. Trimming shortened V by 2 bases and J by 5 bases, and 19 bases separated the two germline ends. In DNA form, the CDR3 reads TGTGCCAGCAGCCAACTGGGGGGTCGAGTCGTCAACGAGCAGTACTTC. Amino acids: CASSQLGGRVVNEQYF.

This clone occurred once. The chain combines TRBV6-5 with TRBJ1-1; D unclear. The CDR3 totals 13 residues. V was cut by 7 bases and J by 1 base, with 10 bases left in between. Germline CDR1 and CDR2: MNHEY and SVGAGI. The CDR3 DNA follows: TGTGCCAGCAATCGCGTCGGGAACACTGAAGCTTTCTTT. Translated: CASNRVGNTEAFF.

The chain recombines TRBV29-1 with TRBJ2-1; maybe TRBD1 (6 bases). This CDR3 is 17 amino acids long. Between the trimmed V and J ends, which lost 0 bases and 4 bases, there was a span of 19 bases. CDR1 and CDR2 (germline): SQVTM, ANQGSEA. CDR3 sequence: CSVEEVWGPPPYNEQFF. CDR3 DNA sequence: TGCAGCGTTGAAGAAGTTTGGGGGCCCCCTCCTTACAATGAGCAGTTCTTC.

This chain connects TRBV5-1 to TRBJ2-2, with TRBD1 as a possible D gene (6 bases). V lost 1 base to trimming and J lost 3 bases, with 10 bases between them. Germline CDR1 reads SGHRS; CDR2 reads YFSETQ. The CDR3 is 15 residues long. DNA of the CDR3: TGCGCCAGCAGCTTGTACAGGGTCTACACCGGGGAGCTGTTTTTT. It yields the protein CASSLYRVYTGELFF.

J is TRBJ1-4 and V is TRBV5-6; 9 bases agree with TRBD1. CDR1 is SGHDT and CDR2 is YYEEEE in the germline V gene. This CDR3 has 14 amino acids. J gave up 7 bases and V 3 bases, and 4 bases lay outside the gene matches. The CDR3 here is CASSSPDRGEKLFF. As DNA, the CDR3 is TGTGCCAGCAGCTCACCGGACAGGGGTGAAAAACTGTTTTTT. Combining the CDR3 with reference TRBV5-6 and TRBJ1-4 gives the whole variable domain DAGVTQSPTHLIKTRGQQVTLRCSPKSGHDTVSWYQQALGQGPQFIFQYYEEEERQRGNFPDRFSGHQFPNYSSELNVNALLLGDSALYLCASSSPDRGEKLFFGSGTQLSVL.

The V call is TRBV11-2, the J call TRBJ2-7; 8 bases align to TRBD2. Unmatched junction bases numbered 9, after V lost 5 bases and J lost 0 bases. Germline CDR1 is SGHAT and CDR2 is FQNNGV. The CDR3 consists of 16 residues. CDR3 residues: CASSLPHSGSSYEQYF. CDR3 sequence (DNA): TGTGCCAGCAGCCTCCCCCACAGCGGGAGCTCCTACGAGCAGTACTTC.

This clone has more than one count but fewer than ten. V gene TRBV2 combines with J gene TRBJ2-5; D gene uncertain. The CDR3 has 12 residues. V was clipped by 8 bases and J by 1 base, with 8 bases between them. Germline V gene sequence: CDR1 SNHLY, CDR2 FYNNEI. The CDR3 nucleotides are TGTGCCAGCGATGAGTCCCAAGAGACCCAGTACTTC. Protein sequence: CASDESQETQYF.

The gene calls are TRBV15 and TRBJ2-7; a weak D match, TRBD1 (5 bases). Germline lookup yields CDR1 LNHNV and CDR2 YYDKDF (reference sequence). This CDR3 is built from 14 residues. V was shortened by 5 bases and J by 0 bases, with 11 bases between the two germline ends. The DNA of the CDR3 is TGTGCCACCAGCGAAGGGGCAGACTCCTACGAGCAGTACTTC. Its translation is CATSEGADSYEQYF.

The chain combines TRBV5-1 with TRBJ2-3; 8 bases map to TRBD1. The CDR3 is 17 residues long. The ends lost 0 bases at V and 6 bases at J; junction bases unmatched: 12. Germline V gene sequence: CDR1 SGHRS, CDR2 YFSETQ. The CDR3 region is CASSLVLWTGTSDTQYF. The CDR3 nucleotides read TGCGCCAGCAGCTTGGTTTTGTGGACAGGGACGTCGGATACGCAGTATTTT.

The V call is TRBV5-6, the J call TRBJ2-1; D not certain. V lost 1 base, J lost 0 bases, and 8 bases lay in between. CDR3 size: 15 residues. Germline CDR1 reads SGHDT; CDR2 reads YYEEEE. The CDR3 coding sequence is TGTGCCAGCAGCTTGTTCCTGAGCTCCTACAATGAGCAGTTCTTC. The encoded protein is CASSLFLSSYNEQFF.

The chain couples TRBV5-5 to TRBJ2-3, with 12 bases identical to TRBD2. Losses at the gene ends were 1 base for V and 0 bases for J; bases not matched to a gene: 6. This CDR3 has 18 residues. CDR1 and CDR2 from the germline V gene are SGHKS and YYEKEE (reference sequence). The CDR3 nucleotides are TGTGCCAGCAGCTTGCAACTAGCGGGAGGATCTAGCACAGATACGCAGTATTTT. Encoded protein: CASSLQLAGGSSTDTQYF.

V is TRBV10-3 and J is TRBJ1-5; D not certain. V was clipped by 6 bases and J by 1 base, with 10 bases between them. CDR3 size: 14 residues. Germline V gene data show CDR1 as ENHRY and CDR2 as SYGVKD. Here the CDR3 DNA reads TGTGCCATCAGCGCCGGAGGGAGCAATCAGCCCCAGCATTTT. Translating gives CAISAGGSNQPQHF.

This chain connects TRBV28 to TRBJ2-2; 9 nucleotides agree with TRBD2. With V trimmed by 6 bases and J by 3 bases, 2 bases remained unmatched. This CDR3 region has 14 residues. Germline lookup yields CDR1 MDHEN and CDR2 SYDVKM. CDR3 amino acids: CASSLAGDTGELFF. CDR3 DNA sequence: TGTGCCAGCAGCTTAGCGGGAGACACCGGGGAGCTGTTTTTT.

The chain is built from TRBV7-9 and TRBJ1-1; D is unclear. V dropped 2 bases and J dropped 3 bases, with 13 bases sitting between them. The CDR3 contains 15 residues. The germline gives CDR1 SEHNR, CDR2 FQNEAQ (reference sequence). The CDR3 here is CASSLFGLSDTEAFF. The CDR3 nucleotides read TGTGCCAGCAGCTTATTTGGACTTAGTGACACTGAAGCTTTCTTT.

The rearrangement joins TRBV18 to TRBJ2-2, with 10 bases aligning to TRBD2. The CDR3 is 19 residues long. Trimming cost V 2 bases and J 0 bases; bases outside gene matches: 9. Germline CDR1 reads KGHSH; CDR2 reads LQKENI. DNA for the CDR3: TGTGCCAGCTCACCAAAACAACTAGCGGGGAATACGAACACCGGGGAGCTGTTTTTT. As protein: CASSPKQLAGNTNTGELFF.

The table lists this clone with a count of one. The J gene is TRBJ2-1, the V gene TRBV10-1; 13 bases line up with TRBD2. Germline loops: CDR1 WNHNN, CDR2 SYGVQD (reference sequence). Trimming at V came to 3 bases and at J to 5 bases, leaving 4 bases not matched to a gene. The length of the CDR3 is 16 residues. The CDR3 DNA reads TGCGCCAGCAGTGAATCGGGACTAGCGGGAAACAATGAGCAGTTCTTC. Translation gives CASSESGLAGNNEQFF.

The CDR3 is CASSYSRERNTEAFF. CDR3 DNA: TGTGCCAGCAGTTATTCCCGGGAGCGGAACACTGAAGCTTTCTTT. The rearrangement links TRBV6-5 to TRBJ1-1; D unclear. CDR1 and CDR2 (germline): MNHEY, SVGAGI. V was pared by 3 bases and J by 1 base, with 12 bases between. The CDR3 contains 15 residues.

This clone appeared a single time. CDR3 coding DNA: TGTGCCAGCAGCCAAGGGACTAGCGGTCCATTGGATACGCAGTATTTT. It encodes CASSQGTSGPLDTQYF. This chain links TRBV4-2 with TRBJ2-3; TRBD2 matches at 10 bases. The V gene's germline CDR1 is LGHNA and CDR2 YNFKEQ. The ends lost 1 base at V and 6 bases at J; junction bases unmatched: 7. There are 16 residues in the CDR3.